Detailed here is one TCR beta chain. Its antigen is not known. The sample comes from a study of CD8 T cells in ankylosing spondylitis. MiXCR was run by TCRdb on the 5' RACE reads, yielding one entry per CDR3 protein. The sample yields under 450,000 distinct CDR3 sequences, approximately 22% seen once. Whole-study findings and limits: Earlier literature documents some of the motif variants in reactive arthritis synovial fluid and blood. The study identified a TCR beta motif of roughly eight highly homologous variants that appeared characteristic of ankylosing spondylitis blood. Reportedly, matched ankylosing spondylitis synovial fluid was significantly enriched for disease-linked clones.

Looked up from germline, CDR1 is MNHEY and CDR2 is SVGEGT. Deletions cut 2 bases from V and 2 bases from J, with 13 bases between. The CDR3 is 15 residues long. The sample taken for sequencing was blood, either unsorted or a sorted T cell fraction (not recorded which). The sequence came from a male donor with ankylosing spondylitis or in good health (not recorded which). The V and J genes are TRBV6-2 or TRBV6-3 and TRBJ2-7, with a possible D match to TRBD1 (5 bases). CDR3 amino acids: CASSYPLTETYEQYF. In DNA form, the CDR3 reads TGTGCCAGCAGTTACCCCCTGACAGAAACCTACGAGCAGTACTTC.